This T cell receptor (beta chain) came from a study of shared clonotypes between healthy human individuals. Deep-level settings were used for running the assay. Measured with immunoSEQ multiplex PCR; TCRdb has only the in-frame clones, and not every one. The sample carries some 2.4 million clones, roughly 93% recorded once. Investigators divided CD4+ cells into CD45RA+ naive and CD45RA-negative memory subsets. The V end lost 2 bases, the J end lost 0 bases, and 11 bases lay between the germline ends. This CDR3 has 16 amino acids. Germline CDR1 SNHLY, CDR2 FYNNEI. V usage is TRBV2 and J usage is TRBJ1-5; possible D gene TRBD1, 6 bases. The clonotype comes from a man younger than 30 in good health. Some clones in this sample may be carry-over from other donors' samples. The sample taken for sequencing was naive CD4+ T cells from PBMCs. Subset meaning: CD45RA+ positively selected. DNA of the CDR3: TGTGCCAGCAGTGAATCGACAGGAAATAGCAATCAGCCCCAGCATTTT. Amino acid sequence: CASSESTGNSNQPQHF.